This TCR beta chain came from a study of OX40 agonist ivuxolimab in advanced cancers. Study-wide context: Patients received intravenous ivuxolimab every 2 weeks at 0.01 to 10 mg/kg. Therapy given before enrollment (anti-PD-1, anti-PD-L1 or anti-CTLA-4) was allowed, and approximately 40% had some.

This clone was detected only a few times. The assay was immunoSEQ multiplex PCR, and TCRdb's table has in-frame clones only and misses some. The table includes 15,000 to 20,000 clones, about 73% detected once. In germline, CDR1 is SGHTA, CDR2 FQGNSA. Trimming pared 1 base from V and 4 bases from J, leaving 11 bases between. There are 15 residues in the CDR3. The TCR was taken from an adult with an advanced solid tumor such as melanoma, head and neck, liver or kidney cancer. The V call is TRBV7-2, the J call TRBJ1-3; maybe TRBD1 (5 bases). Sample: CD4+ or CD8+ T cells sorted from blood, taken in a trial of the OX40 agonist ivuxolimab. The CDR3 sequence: CASSLVGVGGNTIYF. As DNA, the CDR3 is TGTGCCAGCAGCTTAGTGGGGGTGGGCGGAAACACCATATATTTT.